This T cell receptor beta chain stems from a study of cytomegalovirus exposure and HLA in healthy donors. Trimming removed 5 bases from V and 3 bases from J, with 10 bases in between. The germline CDR1 and CDR2 sequences are SGHTA and FQGTGA. The CDR3 consists of 13 residues. PCR was performed using 60 Vbeta and 13 Jbeta primers. Generated by immunoSEQ multiplex PCR, the TCRdb table keeps only in-frame clones and is missing some. The sample lists under 130,000 clones; over 80% were seen once. Sequences were obtained from PBMCs. The sequence came from a man between 18 and 29 years old in good health and CMV-seronegative. The chain links TRBV7-3 to TRBJ1-2; possibly TRBD1 for D (6 bases). CDR3 sequence: CASSTDRHYGYTF. The CDR3 DNA reads TGTGCCAGCAGCACGGACAGACACTATGGCTACACCTTC.